These T cell receptor beta chains were read from a single sample in a study of technical replicates of blood from a few donors. Sequencing was performed with immunoSEQ multiplex PCR; in TCRdb, only in-frame clones are kept and a portion is missing. The data show under 80,000 clones, 85% to 95% seen once. The specimen was T cells isolated from PBMCs. The receptors were gathered from a human donor in good health. Each CDR3 is given with its conserved first and last residue. A D gene is named only where the DNA matches it firmly. Not all rows give a size; the values are once, few, many and, for expanded clones, a class.

j_call clone_size d_call v_call cdr3_nt cdr3_aa
TRBJ2-7 . . TRBV2 TGTGCCAGCAGCGAACAGGGAGGAAACTACGAGCAGTACTTC CASSEQGGNYEQYF
TRBJ2-5 . TRBD2 TRBV4-1 TGCGCCAGCAGCCAAGATGGGGGGGTCCTGCAGACCCAGTACTTC CASSQDGGVLQTQYF
TRBJ2-7 . TRBD2 TRBV5-5 TGTGCCAGCAGCCCTGTTAGGGGACTAGTTTGGCGGGACTACGAGCAGTACTTC CASSPVRGLVWRDYEQYF
TRBJ1-2 . . TRBV7-8 TGTGCCAGCAGCTTAAGGCTCCAATGGACAAACTATGGCTACACCTTC CASSLRLQWTNYGYTF
TRBJ1-1 . . TRBV7-2 TGTGCCAGCAGCATTATGGGCAGGGTGGGCACTGAAGCTTTCTTT CASSIMGRVGTEAFF
TRBJ2-7 . . TRBV5-6 TGTGCCAGCAGCTTTGACACCTACGAGCAGTACTTC CASSFDTYEQYF
TRBJ2-5 . . TRBV5-4 TGTGCCAGCAGGCCACCTGGGACACCACAAGAGACCCAGTACTTC CASRPPGTPQETQYF
TRBJ2-7 . TRBD1 TRBV18 TGTGCCAGCTCACCCTTCCAGGGACAGGGTATCACCTACGAGCAGTACTTC CASSPFQGQGITYEQYF
TRBJ2-2 . . TRBV6-5 TGTGCCAGCAGTTACTCGCAGGGGTGGGAGCTGTTTTTT CASSYSQGWELFF
TRBJ2-5 . TRBD2 TRBV25-1 TGTGCCAGCAGTGAATATGGGACTAGCCTTGAGACCCAGTACTTC CASSEYGTSLETQYF
TRBJ2-1 few . TRBV9 TGTGCCAGCAGCGAAACGGCTAGCACCTCCTACAATGAGCAGTTCTTC CASSETASTSYNEQFF
TRBJ2-2 . . TRBV6-4 TGTGCCAGCAGTGACTGGCTGCGGACTACCACCGGGGAGCTGTTTTTT CASSDWLRTTTGELFF
TRBJ2-6 . . TRBV2 TGTGCCAGCAGTGAATACTCTGGGGCCAACGTCCTGACTTTC CASSEYSGANVLTF
TRBJ2-7 . . TRBV28 TGTGCCAGCAGCCCTCCCAGACAGGTCTCCTACGAGCAGTACTTC CASSPPRQVSYEQYF
TRBJ2-7 . TRBD2 TRBV7-2 TGTGCCAGCAGCTCCCCGGGGGGATTGGCACGGTTC CASSSPGGLARF
TRBJ2-3 . TRBD1 TRBV12-5 TGTGCTAGTGGCGAGCAGGGGGCCGGCACAGATACGCAGTATTTT CASGEQGAGTDTQYF
TRBJ2-1 . . TRBV5-8 TGTGCCAGCAGCTTGGTGCAGGCCACTGAGCAGTTCTTC CASSLVQATEQFF
TRBJ1-4 . . TRBV6-5 TGTGCCAGCAGTTATGGACAGTGGAATGAAAAACTGTTTTTT CASSYGQWNEKLFF
TRBJ1-1 . TRBD1 TRBV18 TGTGCCAGCGCGGAGCGGGCAGGGGGTAACACTGAAGCTTTCTTT CASAERAGGNTEAFF
TRBJ2-7 . TRBD2 TRBV4-1 TGCGCCAGCAGCCCAGGCGGGGGGTACGAGCAGTACTTC CASSPGGGYEQYF
TRBJ2-5 . . TRBV6-5 TGTGCCAGCAGTTACTCTGTCGCTGGCCCAGAGACCCAGTACTTC CASSYSVAGPETQYF
TRBJ1-3 . TRBD1 TRBV4-1 TGCGCCAGCAGGGGTTTCAGGGGGCCTGGAAACACCATATATTTT CASRGFRGPGNTIYF
TRBJ2-1 . . TRBV19 TGTGCCAGTAGTATGGGGAGGAGCTCCTACAATGAGCAGTTCTTC CASSMGRSSYNEQFF
TRBJ2-6 . . TRBV5-1 TGCGCCAGCAGCTTAGCCGGGAGAGGGGCCAACGTCCTGACTTTC CASSLAGRGANVLTF
TRBJ2-2 . TRBD2 TRBV9 TGTGCCAGCAGCGTAGGACTAGCGGGGGGACCTAACACCGGGGAGCTGTTTTTT CASSVGLAGGPNTGELFF